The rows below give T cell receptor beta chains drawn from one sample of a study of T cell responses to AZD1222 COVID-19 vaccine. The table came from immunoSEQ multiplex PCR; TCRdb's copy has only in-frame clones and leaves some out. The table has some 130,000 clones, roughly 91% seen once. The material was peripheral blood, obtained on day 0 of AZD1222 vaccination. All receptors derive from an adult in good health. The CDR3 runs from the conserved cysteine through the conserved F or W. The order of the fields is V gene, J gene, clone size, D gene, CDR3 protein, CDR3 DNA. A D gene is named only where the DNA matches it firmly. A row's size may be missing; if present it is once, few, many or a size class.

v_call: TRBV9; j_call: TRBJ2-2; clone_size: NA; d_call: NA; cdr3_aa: CASSFGSPQGTNTGELFF; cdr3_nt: TGTGCCAGCAGCTTTGGATCACCTCAGGGAACGAACACCGGGGAGCTGTTTTTT
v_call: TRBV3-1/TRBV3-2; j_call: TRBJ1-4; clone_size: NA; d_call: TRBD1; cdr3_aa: CASSPGTGNAEKLFF; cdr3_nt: TGTGCCAGCAGCCCCGGGACAGGCAATGCGGAAAAACTGTTTTTT
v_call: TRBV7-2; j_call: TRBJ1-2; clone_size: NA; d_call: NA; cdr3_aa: CASSILWGDGYTF; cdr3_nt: TGTGCCAGCAGCATACTTTGGGGGGATGGCTACACCTTC
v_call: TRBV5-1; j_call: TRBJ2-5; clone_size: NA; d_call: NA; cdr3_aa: CASSLGREQETQYF; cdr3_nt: TGCGCCAGCAGCTTGGGCAGGGAACAAGAGACCCAGTACTTC
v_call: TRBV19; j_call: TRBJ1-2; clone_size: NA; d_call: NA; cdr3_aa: CASSPEDRANYGYTF; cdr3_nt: TGTGCCAGTAGTCCTGAGGACAGAGCTAACTATGGCTACACCTTC
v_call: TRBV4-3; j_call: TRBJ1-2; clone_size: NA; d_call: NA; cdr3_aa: CASSQVPTGPLSYGYTF; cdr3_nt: TGCGCCAGCAGCCAAGTTCCTACAGGGCCACTTAGCTATGGCTACACCTTC
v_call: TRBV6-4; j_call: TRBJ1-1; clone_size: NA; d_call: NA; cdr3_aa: CASSADSVNTEAFF; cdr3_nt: TGTGCCAGCAGCGCGGACAGCGTGAACACTGAAGCTTTCTTT
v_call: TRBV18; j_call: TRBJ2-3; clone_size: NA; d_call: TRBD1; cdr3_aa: CASSLGTADTQYF; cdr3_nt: TGTGCCAGCTCTCTTGGGACAGCAGATACGCAGTATTTT
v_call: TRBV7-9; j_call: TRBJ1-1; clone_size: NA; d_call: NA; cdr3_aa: CASSLLSQGTEAFF; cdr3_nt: TGTGCCAGCAGCTTATTAAGCCAGGGCACTGAAGCTTTCTTT
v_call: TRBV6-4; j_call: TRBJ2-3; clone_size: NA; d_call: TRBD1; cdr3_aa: CASSRGRDTDTQYF; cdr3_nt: TGTGCCAGCAGCAGGGGGCGCGACACAGATACGCAGTATTTT
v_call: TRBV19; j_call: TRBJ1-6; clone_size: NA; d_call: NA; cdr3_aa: CASSIARGRTNSPLHF; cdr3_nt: TGTGCCAGTAGTATAGCCCGGGGGCGAACTAATTCACCCCTCCACTTT
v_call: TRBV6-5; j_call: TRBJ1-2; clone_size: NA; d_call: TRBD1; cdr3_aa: CASSSGGTGGDGYTF; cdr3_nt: TGTGCCAGCAGTTCCGGCGGGACAGGTGGAGATGGCTACACCTTC
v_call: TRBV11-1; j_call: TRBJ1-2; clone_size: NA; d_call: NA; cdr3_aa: CASSLRPGENYGYTF; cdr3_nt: TGTGCCAGCAGTCTACGCCCTGGGGAGAACTATGGCTACACCTTC
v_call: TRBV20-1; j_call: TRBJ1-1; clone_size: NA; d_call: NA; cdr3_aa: CSAPLGTEAFF; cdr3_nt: TGCAGTGCCCCCCTGGGGACTGAAGCTTTCTTT
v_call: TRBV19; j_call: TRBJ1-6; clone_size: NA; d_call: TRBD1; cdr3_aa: CASLDRQHSYNSPLHF; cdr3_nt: TGTGCCAGTCTGGACAGGCAGCACTCCTATAATTCACCCCTCCACTTT
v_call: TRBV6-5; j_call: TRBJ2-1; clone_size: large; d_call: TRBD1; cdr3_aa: CATRKGQDDSQFF; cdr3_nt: TGTGCCACACGCAAAGGACAGGACGATTCGCAGTTCTTC
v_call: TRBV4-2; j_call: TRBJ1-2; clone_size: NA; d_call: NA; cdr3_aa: CASSQGIGGAGENYGYTF; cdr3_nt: TGTGCCAGCAGCCAAGGAATCGGTGGGGCAGGGGAAAACTATGGCTACACCTTC
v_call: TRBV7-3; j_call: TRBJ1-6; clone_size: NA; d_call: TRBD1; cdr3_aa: CASSPGQGDSPLHF; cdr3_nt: TGTGCCAGCAGCCCGGGACAGGGTGATTCACCCCTCCACTTT
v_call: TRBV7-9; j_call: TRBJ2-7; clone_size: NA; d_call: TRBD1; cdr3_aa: CASSFAGTGSYEQYF; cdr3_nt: TGTGCCAGCAGCTTCGCGGGGACAGGGTCCTACGAGCAGTACTTC
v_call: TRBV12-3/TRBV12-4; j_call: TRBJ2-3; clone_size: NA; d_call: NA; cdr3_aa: CASSTDGGDTQYF; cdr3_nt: TGTGCCAGCAGTACCGACGGGGGAGATACGCAGTATTTT
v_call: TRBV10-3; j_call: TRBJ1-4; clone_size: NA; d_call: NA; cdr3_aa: CAISDSYRTNEKLFF; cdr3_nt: TGTGCCATCAGTGATTCTTATCGGACTAATGAAAAACTGTTTTTT
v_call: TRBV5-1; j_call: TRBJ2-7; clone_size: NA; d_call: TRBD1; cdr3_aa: CASSVDREPSYEQYF; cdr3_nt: TGCGCCAGCAGCGTGGACAGGGAACCATCCTACGAGCAGTACTTC
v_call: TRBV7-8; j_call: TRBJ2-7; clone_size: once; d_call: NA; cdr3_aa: CASSLWQGGNEQYF; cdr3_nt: TGTGCCAGCAGCTTATGGCAGGGGGGAAACGAGCAGTACTTC
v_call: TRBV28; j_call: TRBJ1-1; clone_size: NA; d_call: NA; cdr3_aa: CASRPAGTEAFF; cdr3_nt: TGTGCCAGCAGACCAGCTGGGACTGAAGCTTTCTTT
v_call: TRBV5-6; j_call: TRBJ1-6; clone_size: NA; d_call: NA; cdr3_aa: CASSHLGRNSPLHF; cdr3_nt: TGTGCCAGCAGCCACTTAGGGCGTAATTCACCCCTCCACTTT
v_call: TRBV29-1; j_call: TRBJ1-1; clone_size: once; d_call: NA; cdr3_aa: CSVEELERGEAFF; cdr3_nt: TGCAGCGTTGAAGAATTAGAAAGGGGTGAAGCTTTCTTT
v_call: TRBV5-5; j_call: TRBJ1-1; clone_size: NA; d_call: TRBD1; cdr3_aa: CASSSQGLTEAFF; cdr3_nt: TGTGCCAGCAGCTCACAGGGGTTGACTGAAGCTTTCTTT
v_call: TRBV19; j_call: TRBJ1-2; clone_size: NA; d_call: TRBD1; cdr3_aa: CASSPKTWTGFYGYTF; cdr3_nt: TGTGCCAGTAGTCCGAAAACCTGGACAGGGTTCTATGGCTACACCTTC
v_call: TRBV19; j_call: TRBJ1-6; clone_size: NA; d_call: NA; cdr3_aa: CASSIRPTNSPLHF; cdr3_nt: TGTGCCAGTAGTATTCGGCCGACTAATTCACCCCTCCACTTT
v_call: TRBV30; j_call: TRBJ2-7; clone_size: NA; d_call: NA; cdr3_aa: CAWSERSEQYF; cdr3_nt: TGTGCCTGGAGTGAACGTAGCGAGCAGTACTTC
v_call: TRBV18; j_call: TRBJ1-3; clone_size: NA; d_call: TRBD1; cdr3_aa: CASSQAPQGVGNTIYF; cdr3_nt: TGTGCCAGCTCACAGGCCCCGCAGGGGGTTGGAAACACCATATATTTT
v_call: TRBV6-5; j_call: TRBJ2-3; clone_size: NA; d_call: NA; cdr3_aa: CASSYSFTDTQYF; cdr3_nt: TGTGCCAGCAGTTACTCGTTCACAGATACGCAGTATTTT
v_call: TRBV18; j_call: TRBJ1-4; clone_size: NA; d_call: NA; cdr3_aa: CASSPPSRGNEKLFF; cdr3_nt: TGTGCCAGCTCACCACCCTCCAGGGGAAATGAAAAACTGTTTTTT
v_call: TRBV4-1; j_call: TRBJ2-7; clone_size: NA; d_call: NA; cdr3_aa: CASSREAGADEQYF; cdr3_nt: TGCGCCAGCAGCCGAGAGGCGGGGGCGGACGAGCAGTACTTC
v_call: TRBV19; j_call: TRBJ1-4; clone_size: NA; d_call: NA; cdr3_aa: CASSPLPGAGVKKLFF; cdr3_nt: TGTGCCAGTAGTCCCCTCCCTGGAGCCGGAGTGAAAAAACTGTTTTTT
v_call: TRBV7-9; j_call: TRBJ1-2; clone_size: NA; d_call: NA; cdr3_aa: CASSSNRDGYTF; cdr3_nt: TGTGCCAGCAGCTCGAACAGGGATGGCTACACCTTC
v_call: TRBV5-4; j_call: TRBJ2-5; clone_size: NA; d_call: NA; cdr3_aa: CASSLETQYF; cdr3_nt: TGTGCCAGCAGCTTGGAGACCCAGTACTTC
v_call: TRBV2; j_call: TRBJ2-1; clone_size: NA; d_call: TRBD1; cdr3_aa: CASSGLDRDEQFF; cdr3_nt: TGTGCCAGCAGCGGCCTCGACAGGGATGAGCAGTTCTTC
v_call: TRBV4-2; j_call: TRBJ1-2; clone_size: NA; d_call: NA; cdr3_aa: CASSQDPTRPTF; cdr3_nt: TGTGCCAGCAGCCAAGATCCCACGCGGCCCACCTTC
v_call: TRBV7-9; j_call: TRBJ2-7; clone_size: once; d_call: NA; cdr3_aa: CASSFVGREQYF; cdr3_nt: TGTGCCAGCAGCTTTGTGGGACGGGAGCAGTACTTC
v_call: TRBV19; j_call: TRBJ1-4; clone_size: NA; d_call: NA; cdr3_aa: CASTYGTAPNEKLFF; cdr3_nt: TGTGCCAGTACCTACGGGACTGCCCCTAATGAAAAACTGTTTTTT